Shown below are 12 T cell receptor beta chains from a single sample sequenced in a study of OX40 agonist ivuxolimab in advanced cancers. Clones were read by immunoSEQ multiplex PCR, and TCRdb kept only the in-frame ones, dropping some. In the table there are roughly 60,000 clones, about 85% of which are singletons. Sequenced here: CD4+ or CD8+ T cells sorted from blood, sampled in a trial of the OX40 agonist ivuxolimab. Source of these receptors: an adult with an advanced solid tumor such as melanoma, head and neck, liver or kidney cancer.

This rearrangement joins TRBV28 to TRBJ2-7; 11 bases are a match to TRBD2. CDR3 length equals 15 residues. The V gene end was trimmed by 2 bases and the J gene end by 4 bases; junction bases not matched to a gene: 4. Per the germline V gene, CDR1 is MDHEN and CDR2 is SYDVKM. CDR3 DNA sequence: TGTGCCAGCAGTTTACCCGGGACTAGCGGTTACGAGCAGTACTTC. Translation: CASSLPGTSGYEQYF.

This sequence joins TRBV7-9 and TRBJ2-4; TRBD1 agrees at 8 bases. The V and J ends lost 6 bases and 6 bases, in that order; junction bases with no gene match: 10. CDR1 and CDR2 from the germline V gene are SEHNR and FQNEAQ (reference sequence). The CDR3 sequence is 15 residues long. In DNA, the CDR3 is TGTGCCAGCAGTTACGGGACAGGCGGCGGAAACATTCAGTACTTC. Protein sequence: CASSYGTGGGNIQYF.

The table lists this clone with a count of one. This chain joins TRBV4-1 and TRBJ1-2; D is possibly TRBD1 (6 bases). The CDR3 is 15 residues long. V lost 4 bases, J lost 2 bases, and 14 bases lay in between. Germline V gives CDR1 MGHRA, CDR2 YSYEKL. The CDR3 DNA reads TGCGCCAGCAGCCTTGCAGGGGCAGTCAACTATGGCTACACCTTC. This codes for CASSLAGAVNYGYTF.

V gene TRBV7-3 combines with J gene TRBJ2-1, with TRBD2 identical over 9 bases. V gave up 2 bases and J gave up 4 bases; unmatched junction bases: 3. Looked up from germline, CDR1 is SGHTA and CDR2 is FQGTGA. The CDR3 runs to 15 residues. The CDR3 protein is CASSLEAGGYNEQFF. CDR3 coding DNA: TGTGCCAGCAGCTTAGAAGCGGGAGGTTACAATGAGCAGTTCTTC. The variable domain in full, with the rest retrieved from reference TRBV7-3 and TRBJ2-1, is GAGVSQTPSNKVTEKGKYVELRCDPISGHTALYWYRQSLGQGPEFLIYFQGTGAADDSGLPNDRFFAVRPEGSVSTLKIQRTERGDSAVYLCASSLEAGGYNEQFFGPGTRLTVL.

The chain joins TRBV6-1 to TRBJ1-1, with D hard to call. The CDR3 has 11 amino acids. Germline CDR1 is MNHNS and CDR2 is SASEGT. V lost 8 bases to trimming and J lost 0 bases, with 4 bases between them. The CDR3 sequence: CASGLNTEAFF. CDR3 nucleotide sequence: TGTGCCAGCGGCCTGAACACTGAAGCTTTCTTT.

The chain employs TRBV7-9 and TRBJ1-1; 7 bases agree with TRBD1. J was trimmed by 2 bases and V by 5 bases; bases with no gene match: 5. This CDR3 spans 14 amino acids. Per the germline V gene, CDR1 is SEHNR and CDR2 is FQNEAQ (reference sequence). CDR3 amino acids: CASSLRTGNTEAFF. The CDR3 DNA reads TGTGCCAGCAGCCTTAGGACAGGCAACACTGAAGCTTTCTTT.

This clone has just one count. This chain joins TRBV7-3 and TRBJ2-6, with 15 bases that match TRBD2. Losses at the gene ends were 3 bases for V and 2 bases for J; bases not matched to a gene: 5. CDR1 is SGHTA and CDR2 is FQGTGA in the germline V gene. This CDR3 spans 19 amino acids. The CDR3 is CASSFPGTSGRTGANVLTF. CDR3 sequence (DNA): TGTGCCAGCAGCTTCCCCGGGACTAGCGGGAGGACTGGGGCCAACGTCCTGACTTTC.

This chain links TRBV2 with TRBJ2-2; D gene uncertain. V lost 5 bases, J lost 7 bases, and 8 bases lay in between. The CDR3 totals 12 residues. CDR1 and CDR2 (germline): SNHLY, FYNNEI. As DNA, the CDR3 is TGTGCCAGCAGTTACATAGGCGGGGAGCTGTTTTTT. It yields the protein CASSYIGGELFF.

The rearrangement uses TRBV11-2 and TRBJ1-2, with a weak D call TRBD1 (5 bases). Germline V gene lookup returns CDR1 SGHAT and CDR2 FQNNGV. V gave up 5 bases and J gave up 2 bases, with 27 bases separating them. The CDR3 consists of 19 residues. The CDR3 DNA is TGTGCCAGCAGCCCCCCGGGATGGTGGGGGAGTACACAGAACTATGGCTACACCTTC. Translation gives CASSPPGWWGSTQNYGYTF.

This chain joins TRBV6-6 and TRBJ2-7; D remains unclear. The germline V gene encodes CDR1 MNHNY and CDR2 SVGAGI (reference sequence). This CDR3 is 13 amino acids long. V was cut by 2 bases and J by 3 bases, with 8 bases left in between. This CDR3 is CASSYAQFYEQYF. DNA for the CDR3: TGTGCCAGCAGTTACGCACAGTTCTACGAGCAGTACTTC.

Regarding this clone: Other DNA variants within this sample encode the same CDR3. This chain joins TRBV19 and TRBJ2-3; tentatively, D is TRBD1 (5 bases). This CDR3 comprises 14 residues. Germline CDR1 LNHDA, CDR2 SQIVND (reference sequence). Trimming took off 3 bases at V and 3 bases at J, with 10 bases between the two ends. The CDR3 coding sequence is TGTGCCAGTAGTATGGGGCAGGGAACAGATACGCAGTATTTT. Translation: CASSMGQGTDTQYF.

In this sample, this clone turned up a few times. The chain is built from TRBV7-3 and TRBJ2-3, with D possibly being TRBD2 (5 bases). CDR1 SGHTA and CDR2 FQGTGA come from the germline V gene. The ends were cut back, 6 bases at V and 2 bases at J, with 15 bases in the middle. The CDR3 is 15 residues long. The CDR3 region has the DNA TGTGCCAGCAGTCTCGACGGGAAAGACACAGATACGCAGTATTTT. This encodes CASSLDGKDTDTQYF.